Presented here are 27 T cell receptor beta chains from one specimen sequenced in a study of cytomegalovirus exposure and HLA in healthy donors (dated by TCRdb to 2015 to 2018). Libraries were constructed by the immunoSEQ multiplex PCR assay. For the multiplex PCR, a mixture combining 60 forward primers for TCR Vbeta segments and 13 reverse primers for TCR Jbeta segments was used. TCRdb took over this immuneACCESS table, retaining in-frame rearrangements with V and J assigned. Such tables are incomplete; in checked studies, under half of the missing clones stem from an unresolved V gene, and the remainder is unexplained. Here the sample has roughly 200,000 clones; roughly 79% occur a single time. The ten most abundant clones make up about 2.7% of the sample. Sequencing was carried out using PBMCs. All receptors come from a male donor in good health and CMV-seronegative.

The chain links TRBV13 to TRBJ2-7; D gene uncertain. Trimming took 5 bases from V and 0 from J, leaving 8 bases between them. Germline-derived CDR1 and CDR2 are PRHDT and FYEKMQ (reference sequence). This CDR3 spans 13 amino acids. Written as DNA, the CDR3 is TGTGCCAGCAGCCCCCCCTTCTCCTACGAGCAGTACTTC. As protein: CASSPPFSYEQYF. The variable domain in full, completed from reference TRBV13 and TRBJ2-7, reads AAGVIQSPRHLIKEKRETATLKCYPIPRHDTVYWYQQGPGQDPQFLISFYEKMQSDKGSIPDRFSAQQFSDYHSELNMSSLELGDSALYFCASSPPFSYEQYFGPGTRLTVT.

CDR3 nucleotides: TGTGCCAGCAGTTTTAGCGGGAGCAATGAGCAGTTCTTC. Protein: CASSFSGSNEQFF. The chain recombines TRBV27 with TRBJ2-1; 9 bases map to TRBD2. Germline lookup yields CDR1 MNHEY and CDR2 SMNVEV (reference sequence). V was pared by 3 bases and J by 6 bases, with 0 bases of the junction left unmatched. CDR3 size: 13 residues.

The rearrangement links TRBV10-2 to TRBJ2-7, with D hard to call. Per the germline V gene, CDR1 is WSHSY and CDR2 is SAAADI. Trimming took off 4 bases at V and 1 base at J, with 5 bases between the two ends. This CDR3 has 12 residues. The CDR3 DNA is TGCGCCAGCAGTGTTTTATCCTACGAGCAGTACTTC. Its translation: CASSVLSYEQYF.

As to this clone: Compared with germline, one end of the junction differs, possibly owing to a read error. CDR3 bases: TGTGCCAGCAGCGTAGCTACGGGACTAGCAGACACGCAGTATTTT. It translates to CASSVATGLADTQYF. The chain combines TRBV9 with TRBJ2-3; 9 positions agree with TRBD2. Germline V gene sequence: CDR1 SGDLS, CDR2 YYNGEE. This CDR3 comprises 15 residues.

CDR3 in amino acids: CASSDSGGRTDTQYF. CDR3 DNA: TGCGCCAGCAGTGATAGCGGGGGACGCACAGATACGCAGTATTTT. The V and J genes are TRBV10-1 and TRBJ2-3; 9 positions agree with TRBD2. Looked up from germline, CDR1 is WNHNN and CDR2 is SYGVQD (reference sequence). The V gene end was trimmed by 3 bases and the J gene end by 1 base; junction bases not matched to a gene: 2. The CDR3 consists of 15 residues.

The rearrangement links TRBV6-4 to TRBJ2-1; 11 bases match TRBD2. V was clipped by 2 bases and J by 6 bases; unmatched bases: 3. CDR1 and CDR2 from the germline V gene are MRHNA and SNTAGT. This CDR3 region has 15 residues. The chain's CDR3 is CASSDVAGGTNEQFF. CDR3 bases: TGTGCCAGCAGTGACGTAGCGGGGGGGACCAATGAGCAGTTCTTC.

The V gene is TRBV30, the J gene TRBJ1-5; D remains unclear. CDR3 length: 13 residues. V lost 0 bases and J lost 7, with 10 bases in between. CDR1 is GTSNPN and CDR2 is SVGIG in the germline V gene (reference sequence). CDR3 in amino acids: CAWSVQPGQPQHF. The CDR3 bases are TGTGCCTGGAGTGTACAGCCAGGACAGCCCCAGCATTTT.

The chain carries TRBV6-5 and TRBJ1-2, with D perhaps matching TRBD1 (5 bases). The V gene's germline CDR1 is MNHEY and CDR2 SVGAGI. V lost 0 bases, J lost 10 bases, and 18 bases lay in between. The CDR3 extends over 15 amino acids. CDR3 DNA: TGTGCCAGCAGTTACTCGACTTCATCCAGGGCCTACTACACCTTC. Translated: CASSYSTSSRAYYTF.

V usage is TRBV18 and J usage is TRBJ2-1; 7 bases are shared with TRBD1. Looked up from germline, CDR1 is KGHSH and CDR2 is LQKENI. This CDR3 comprises 14 residues. V lost 4 bases to trimming and J lost 7 bases; unmatched junction nucleotides: 7. The CDR3 is CASSRRQGNNEQFF. The DNA of the CDR3 is TGTGCCAGCTCACGTCGACAGGGCAATAATGAGCAGTTCTTC.

The chain joins TRBV25-1 to TRBJ1-2; no clear D. CDR1 is MGHDK, CDR2 SYGVNS, per germline. V gave up 4 bases and J gave up 0 bases, with 15 bases separating them. The CDR3 has 16 amino acids. The CDR3 coding sequence is TGTGCCAGCAGTGGATGGCAGGATGGTGCTAACTATGGCTACACCTTC. The encoded protein is CASSGWQDGANYGYTF.

The chain employs TRBV10-3 and TRBJ1-5; 7 nucleotides match TRBD1. V was pared by 3 bases and J by 3 bases, with 5 bases of the junction left unmatched. CDR3 length: 15 residues. Germline assignment: CDR1 ENHRY and CDR2 SYGVKD. The CDR3 here is CAISETDRTNQPQHF. CDR3 DNA sequence: TGTGCCATCAGTGAAACGGACAGGACCAATCAGCCCCAGCATTTT.

J is TRBJ2-4 and V is TRBV29-1; D possibly corresponds to TRBD2 (6 bases). The germline gives CDR1 SQVTM, CDR2 ANQGSEA. With 5 bases removed from V and 10 bases from J, the gap between germline ends came to 21 bases. The CDR3 loop spans 14 amino acids. The DNA for the CDR3 is TGCAGCGTTAGTGCCCTGGTCCTGGGAGGTATTCAGTACTTC. It is translated as CSVSALVLGGIQYF. The full variable domain, in which reference TRBV29-1 and TRBJ2-4 provide the parts outside the CDR3, is SAVISQKPSRDICQRGTSLTIQCQVDSQVTMMFWYRQQPGQSLTLIATANQGSEATYESGFVIDKFPISRPNLTFSTLTVSNMSPEDSSIYLCSVSALVLGGIQYFGAGTRLSVL.

This clone came up a few times. The chain carries TRBV4-1 and TRBJ1-1; no clear D gene. The germline V and J ends were trimmed by 1 base and 0 bases, with 9 bases remaining between them. The germline V gene has CDR1 MGHRA and CDR2 YSYEKL. The CDR3 has 15 residues. CDR3 sequence reads: CASSQVAAVNTEAFF. The CDR3, as DNA: TGCGCCAGCAGCCAAGTGGCGGCAGTGAACACTGAAGCTTTCTTT.

The chain links TRBV28 to TRBJ2-1; 8 nucleotides agree with TRBD2. V lost 10 bases, J lost 5 bases, and 13 bases stayed unmatched. Germline CDR1 and CDR2: MDHEN and SYDVKM. CDR3 length equals 15 residues. CDR3 amino acids: CATSGGLVGDNEQFF. CDR3 nucleotide sequence: TGTGCCACCTCCGGGGGACTAGTGGGCGACAATGAGCAGTTCTTC.

This clone was picked up a small number of times. The rearrangement joins TRBV11-3 to TRBJ2-7, with D possibly being TRBD1 (5 bases). V was shortened by 4 bases and J by 6 bases, with 13 bases between the two germline ends. The CDR3 sequence is 13 residues long. The germline CDR1 and CDR2 sequences are SGHNT and YENEEA. The CDR3 here is CASSSSRQGEQYF. The CDR3 DNA is TGTGCCAGCAGCTCGAGCCGCCAGGGCGAGCAGTACTTC.

The rearrangement uses TRBV6-1 and TRBJ1-5, with D hard to call. CDR1 and CDR2 (germline): MNHNS, SASEGT. Trimming pared 8 bases from V and 8 bases from J, leaving 16 bases between. The CDR3 extends over 13 amino acids. The CDR3 sequence: CASSARSVEPQHF. The CDR3, as DNA: TGTGCCAGCTCGGCCAGGTCTGTGGAGCCCCAGCATTTT.

The chain joins TRBV11-2 to TRBJ2-7, with D tentatively TRBD2 (5 bases). This CDR3 spans 13 amino acids. The V end lost 0 bases, the J end lost 5 bases, and 8 bases lay between the germline ends. Germline V gene lookup returns CDR1 SGHAT and CDR2 FQNNGV. The CDR3 coding sequence is TGTGCCAGCAGCTTAGATGCTAGCAACGAGCAGTACTTC. Its protein product is CASSLDASNEQYF.

The chain employs TRBV28 and TRBJ1-5; D call uncertain. Trimming pared 2 bases from V and 3 bases from J, leaving 8 bases between. Germline CDR1 MDHEN, CDR2 SYDVKM. The CDR3 loop spans 14 amino acids. CDR3 in amino acids: CASSLRVSNQPQHF. CDR3 nucleotides: TGTGCCAGCAGTTTAAGAGTTTCCAATCAGCCCCAGCATTTT.

The CDR3 bases are TGTGCCAGCAGCGACTTGTCGGCAGATACGCAGTATTTT. Encoded protein: CASSDLSADTQYF. The gene calls are TRBV9 and TRBJ2-3; D is ambiguous. V was cut by 3 bases and J by 4 bases, with 9 bases left in between. Germline V gene lookup returns CDR1 SGDLS and CDR2 YYNGEE. The CDR3 contains 13 residues.

The genes are TRBV7-9 and TRBJ2-3; D is undetermined. V lost 3 bases, J lost 2 bases, and 6 bases lay in between. Germline CDR1 and CDR2: SEHNR and FQNEAQ (reference sequence). The CDR3 consists of 13 residues. Here the CDR3 DNA reads TGTGCCAGCAGCTTGGGCACCACAGATACGCAGTATTTT. This encodes CASSLGTTDTQYF.

V usage is TRBV5-6 and J usage is TRBJ1-5; no reliable D call. V dropped 5 bases and J dropped 2 bases, with 14 bases sitting between them. The CDR3 runs 15 residues. Looked up from germline, CDR1 is SGHDT and CDR2 is YYEEEE. CDR3 in amino acids: CASSHRGRGNQPQHF. For the CDR3, the DNA is TGTGCCAGCAGTCATAGAGGTAGAGGCAATCAGCCCCAGCATTTT. Using reference TRBV5-6 and TRBJ1-5 for the parts outside the CDR3, the full variable domain is DAGVTQSPTHLIKTRGQQVTLRCSPKSGHDTVSWYQQALGQGPQFIFQYYEEEERQRGNFPDRFSGHQFPNYSSELNVNALLLGDSALYLCASSHRGRGNQPQHFGDGTRLSIL.

There are a few counts of this clone. CDR3 sequence reads: CASSVGNMRDTQYF. The CDR3 DNA reads as TGTGCCAGCAGCGTAGGTAATATGCGAGATACGCAGTATTTT. The genes are TRBV9 and TRBJ2-3; unclear D gene. The CDR3 totals 14 residues. Trimming stripped 0 bases from V and 5 bases from J, with 10 bases between. Germline CDR1 SGDLS, CDR2 YYNGEE.

This chain links TRBV28 with TRBJ2-5, with a tentative D call TRBD2 (6 bases). Judging by the DNA end, TRBJ2-7 fits better; the J call may be wrong. Germline CDR1 MDHEN, CDR2 SYDVKM. This CDR3 region has 12 residues. This CDR3 reads CASSGGRYEQYF. As DNA, the CDR3 is TGTGCCAGCAGTGGGGGGAGATACGAGCAGTACTTC.

The chain couples TRBV7-9 to TRBJ2-7, with D unclear. Trimming took off 3 bases at V and 3 bases at J, with 3 bases between the two ends. Germline CDR1 SEHNR, CDR2 FQNEAQ (reference sequence). The CDR3 sequence is 11 residues long. The CDR3 sequence is CASSFNYEQYF. Here the CDR3 DNA reads TGTGCCAGCAGCTTCAACTACGAGCAGTACTTC.

This clone has just a few counts. This chain connects TRBV20-1 to TRBJ1-2; the D gene is possibly TRBD1 (5 bases). The V and J ends lost 2 bases and 8 bases respectively, with 9 bases between them. CDR1 and CDR2 (germline): DFQATT, SNEGSKA (reference sequence). CDR3 length: 11 residues. CDR3 bases: TGCAGTGCTAGATATAAGGGGGGCTACACCTTC. This sequence encodes CSARYKGGYTF.

The V and J genes are TRBV28 and TRBJ2-3; 9 bases map to TRBD2. The CDR3 extends over 14 amino acids. Germline V gene data show CDR1 as MDHEN and CDR2 as SYDVKM. J gave up 4 bases and V 8 bases, and 7 bases lay outside the gene matches. The CDR3 bases are TGTGCCAGCGTCCCAGCGGGAGGCCCAGATACGCAGTATTTT. Protein: CASVPAGGPDTQYF. The full variable domain, rest sourced from reference TRBV28 and TRBJ2-3, is DVKVTQSSRYLVKRTGEKVFLECVQDMDHENMFWYRQDPGLGLRLIYFSYDVKMKEKGDIPEGYSVSREKKERFSLILESASTNQTSMYLCASVPAGGPDTQYFGPGTRLTVL.

This chain connects TRBV30 to TRBJ2-7, with D possibly being TRBD2 (6 bases). V dropped 5 bases and J dropped 1 base, with 12 bases sitting between them. CDR3 size: 13 residues. Germline V gene sequence: CDR1 GTSNPN, CDR2 SVGIG (reference sequence). For the CDR3, the DNA is TGTGCCTGGGACGGGACTTCTTCCTACGAGCAGTACTTC. It translates to CAWDGTSSYEQYF.